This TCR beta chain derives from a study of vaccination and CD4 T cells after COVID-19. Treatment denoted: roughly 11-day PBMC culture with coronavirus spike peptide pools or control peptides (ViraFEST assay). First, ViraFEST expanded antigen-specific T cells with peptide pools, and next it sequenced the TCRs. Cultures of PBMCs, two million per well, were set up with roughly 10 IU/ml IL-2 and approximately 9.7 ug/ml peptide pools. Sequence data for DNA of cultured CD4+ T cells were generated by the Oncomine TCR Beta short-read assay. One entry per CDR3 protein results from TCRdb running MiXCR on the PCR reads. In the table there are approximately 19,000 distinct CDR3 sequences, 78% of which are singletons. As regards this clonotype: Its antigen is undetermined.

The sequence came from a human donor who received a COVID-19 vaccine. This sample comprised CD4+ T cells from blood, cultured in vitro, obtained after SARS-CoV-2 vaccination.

The CDR3, as DNA: TGTGCCAGCAGCTTAGATCGGGCAGGGAATTCACCCCTCCACTTT. This encodes CASSLDRAGNSPLHF. The V gene is TRBV7-6, the J gene TRBJ1-6, with D tentatively TRBD1 (5 bases). The CDR3 runs 15 residues. Germline-derived CDR1 and CDR2 are SGHVS and FNYEAQ. Trimming removed 1 base from V and 7 bases from J, with 11 bases in between.